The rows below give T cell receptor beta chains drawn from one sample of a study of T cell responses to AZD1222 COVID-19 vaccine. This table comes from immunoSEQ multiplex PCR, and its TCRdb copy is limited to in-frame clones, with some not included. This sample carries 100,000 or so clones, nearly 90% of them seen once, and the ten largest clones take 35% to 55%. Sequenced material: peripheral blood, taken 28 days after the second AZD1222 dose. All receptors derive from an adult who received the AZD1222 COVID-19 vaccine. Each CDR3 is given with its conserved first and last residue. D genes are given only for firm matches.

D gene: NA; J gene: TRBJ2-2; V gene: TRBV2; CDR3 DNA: TGTGCCAGCAGTGATTCAACGAACACCGGGGAGCTGTTTTTT; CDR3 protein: CASSDSTNTGELFF
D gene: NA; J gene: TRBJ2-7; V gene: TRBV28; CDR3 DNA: TGTGCCAGCAGGACCAATCCTTACGAGCAGTACTTC; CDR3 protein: CASRTNPYEQYF
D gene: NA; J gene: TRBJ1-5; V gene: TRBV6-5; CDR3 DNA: TGTGCCAGCAGTTACCGGGCGGATCAGCCCCAGCATTTT; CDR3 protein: CASSYRADQPQHF
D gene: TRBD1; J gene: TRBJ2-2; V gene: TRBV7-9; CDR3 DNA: TGTGCCAGCAGCCCCACAGGGGGCAACACCGGGGAGCTGTTTTTT; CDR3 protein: CASSPTGGNTGELFF
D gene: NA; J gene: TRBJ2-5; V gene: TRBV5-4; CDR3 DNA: TGTGCCAGCAGCTTGGCGGGGATTCAAGAGACCCAGTACTTC; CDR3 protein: CASSLAGIQETQYF
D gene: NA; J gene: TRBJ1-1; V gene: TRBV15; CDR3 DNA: TGTGCCACCAGCAGGGACACCTTTAACACTGAAGCTTTCTTT; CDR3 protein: CATSRDTFNTEAFF
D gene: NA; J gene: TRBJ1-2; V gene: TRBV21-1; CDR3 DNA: TGTGCCAGCAGCAAAGAACAGGGGGTTGGACGGCCCTATGGCTACACCTTC; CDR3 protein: CASSKEQGVGRPYGYTF
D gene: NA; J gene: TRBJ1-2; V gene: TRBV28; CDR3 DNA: TGTGCCAGCAGTTCCAACCACAGGCCCCATAACTATGGCTACACCTTC; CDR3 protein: CASSSNHRPHNYGYTF
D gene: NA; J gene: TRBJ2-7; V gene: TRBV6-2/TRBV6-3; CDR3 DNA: TGTGCCAGCGGCCCAGGGGCAGGGATCGAGCAGTACTTC; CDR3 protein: CASGPGAGIEQYF
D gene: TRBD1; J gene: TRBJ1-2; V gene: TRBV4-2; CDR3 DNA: TGTGCCAGCAGCCAAGGACAGGGGGAAAGCTATGGCTACACCTTC; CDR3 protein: CASSQGQGESYGYTF
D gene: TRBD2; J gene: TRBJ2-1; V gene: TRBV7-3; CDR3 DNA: TGTGCCAGCAGCTTAGAAGGGACTAGGTCCCAAAATGAGCAGTTCTTC; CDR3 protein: CASSLEGTRSQNEQFF